These T cell receptor beta chains were read from a single sample in a study of blood T cell repertoires in COVID-19. The data were produced by immunoSEQ multiplex PCR, yet TCRdb's version contains in-frame clones alone and is incomplete. The sample lists 240,000 or so clones; approximately 90% were seen once. Sequencing was carried out using PBMCs or T cells enriched from blood (not recorded which). The receptors were sampled from a man aged 50 to 59 who had been exposed to COVID-19. Each CDR3 is given with its conserved first and last residue. The order of the fields is J gene, clone size, V gene, D gene, CDR3 DNA, CDR3 protein. The D gene is left open where the match is weak. Clone size, where shown, is once, few, many, or a class for clones that have expanded.

>TRBJ2-3|.|TRBV4-1|TRBD2
TGCGCCAGCAGCCCGTGGACTAGCGGGCGCCATACGCAGTATTTT
CASSPWTSGRHTQYF
>TRBJ2-3|few|TRBV3-1/TRBV3-2|TRBD2
TGTGCCAGCAGCCAAGGTCTAGCGGCGAGTCGTACAGATACGCAGTATTTT
CASSQGLAASRTDTQYF
>TRBJ1-2|.|TRBV27|TRBD1
TGTGCCAGCAGTTTACACGGGACAGGGTATGACTATGGCTACACCTTC
CASSLHGTGYDYGYTF
>TRBJ2-3|.|TRBV9|.
TGTGCCAGCAGCGTGGGACTGAGAGGGGATACGCAGTATTTT
CASSVGLRGDTQYF
>TRBJ1-6|.|TRBV6-5|TRBD1
TGTGCCAGCAGCGCACAGGGGGCGGCTTCACCCCTCCACTTT
CASSAQGAASPLHF
>TRBJ2-1|.|TRBV7-7|TRBD1
TGTGCTAGCAGCTTAGCGCTGGGGACAGACCAAGATGAGCAGTTCTTC
CASSLALGTDQDEQFF
>TRBJ1-2|.|TRBV28|.
TGTGCCAGCAGCCTCAGGGGCCCCCGTGAGGGCTACACCTTC
CASSLRGPREGYTF
>TRBJ2-1|.|TRBV2|.
TGTGCCAGCAGTGGCGTCGTTGAGCAGTTCTTC
CASSGVVEQFF
>TRBJ1-1|.|TRBV19|.
TGTGCCAGTAGTAGCTTCGAGAGGGTGAACACTGAAGCTTTCTTT
CASSSFERVNTEAFF
>TRBJ1-2|.|TRBV20-1|.
TGCAGTGCTAGTTCCGGGACAAGGATCTATGGCTACACCTTC
CSASSGTRIYGYTF
>TRBJ1-2|.|TRBV5-4|.
TGTGCCAGCACAAAATTCGACATTGACGGCTATGGCTACACCTTC
CASTKFDIDGYGYTF
>TRBJ1-5|once|TRBV24-1|.
TGTGCCACCTCAACGGGTAATCAGCCCCAGCATTTT
CATSTGNQPQHF
>TRBJ1-6|.|TRBV11-3|.
TGTGCCAGCAGCTTAGGTACAGGGCCCCTCCACTTT
CASSLGTGPLHF
>TRBJ1-2|.|TRBV6-6|.
TGTGCCATCGGGGACACCGGACCGGATGGGGGCTACACCTTC
CAIGDTGPDGGYTF
>TRBJ1-5|few|TRBV6-5|.
TGTGCCAGCAGAATAAATTCTGATCAGCCCCAGCATTTT
CASRINSDQPQHF
>TRBJ2-2|once|TRBV5-1|.
TGCGCCAGCAGCTTTCCACGCAGGGGAAAAACGAACACCGGGGAGCTGTTTTTT
CASSFPRRGKTNTGELFF
>TRBJ2-1|.|TRBV4-1|.
TGCGCCAGCAGCCAAGATGTAGGAGAGGCAGACAATGAGCAGTTCTTC
CASSQDVGEADNEQFF
>TRBJ2-1|.|TRBV24-1|TRBD1
TGTGCCACCAGTGATTGGGACAGGGGAAACAATGAGCAGTTCTTC
CATSDWDRGNNEQFF
>TRBJ1-4|.|TRBV5-1|.
TGCGCCAGCAGCTTGGGGGAAGCAGGGGAAAAACTGTTTTTT
CASSLGEAGEKLFF
>TRBJ1-5|.|TRBV28|TRBD1
TGTGCCAGCAGCACCCACAGGGGCGATCAGCCCCAGCATTTT
CASSTHRGDQPQHF
>TRBJ2-7|few|TRBV7-8|.
TGTGCCAGCAGCTTAAACGGGGGAGCCTACGAGCAGTACTTC
CASSLNGGAYEQYF
>TRBJ2-1|.|TRBV28|.
TGTGCCAGCAGTCGACTATGGAATGAGCAGTTCTTC
CASSRLWNEQFF
>TRBJ2-3|.|TRBV7-2|.
TGTGCCAGCAGCTTAGTTTATAGCGGTCTATCCACAGATACGCAGTATTTT
CASSLVYSGLSTDTQYF
>TRBJ2-1|.|TRBV2|.
TGTGCCAGCAGTAAATCGTTCGGCTACAATGAGCAGTTCTTC
CASSKSFGYNEQFF